Presented here are 9 T cell receptor beta chains from one specimen sequenced in a study of T-cell memory formation after mild COVID-19. TCRdb re-derived calls from the 5' RACE reads in MiXCR, one entry per CDR3 protein. The sample holds over 300,000 distinct CDR3 sequences, around a fifth seen once. The sequencing input was PBMCs or a T cell subset sorted from them (not recorded which). Receptors originate from a young man who had mild COVID-19 (a few samples of this study predate the infection). Cell type and time point are not known.

The V call is TRBV5-1, the J call TRBJ1-1; no firm D call. Germline loops: CDR1 SGHRS, CDR2 YFSETQ. There are 13 residues in the CDR3. V lost 7 bases and J lost 0, with 10 bases in between. The CDR3 coding sequence is TGCGCCAGCCTCAACGACTTGAACACTGAAGCTTTCTTT. Its translation is CASLNDLNTEAFF.

This clonotype was seen only a few times. The chain has TRBV6-2 or TRBV6-3 and TRBJ2-3; tentative D call: TRBD2 (5 bases). The CDR3 has 14 residues. Trimming took off 7 bases at V and 1 base at J, with 12 bases between the two ends. The germline CDR1 and CDR2 sequences are MNHEY and SVGEGT. CDR3 sequence reads: CASTPSGRTDTQYF. The CDR3 bases are TGTGCCAGCACCCCCAGCGGACGCACAGATACGCAGTATTTT.

This clonotype was seen a few times. The V call is TRBV2, the J call TRBJ2-5; 7 nucleotides match TRBD1. The germline V gene encodes CDR1 SNHLY and CDR2 FYNNEI. The CDR3 is made up of 12 amino acids. The ends lost 6 bases at V and 2 bases at J; junction bases unmatched: 0. CDR3 nucleotide sequence: TGTGCCAGCAGACAGGGGCAAGAGACCCAGTACTTC. The encoded protein is CASRQGQETQYF.

This clonotype was recorded a few times. V is TRBV11-2 and J is TRBJ2-2, with 9 bases matching TRBD1. Germline CDR1 reads SGHAT; CDR2 reads FQNNGV. V gave up 6 bases and J gave up 9 bases; unmatched junction bases: 8. This CDR3 comprises 14 residues. The CDR3 loop reads CASSRTGVNRELFF. The CDR3 bases are TGTGCCAGCAGTCGGACAGGGGTTAACAGGGAGCTGTTTTTT.

The V gene is TRBV4-1, the J gene TRBJ1-2; no clear D. Deletions cut 0 bases from V and 3 bases from J, with 8 bases between. The CDR3 loop spans 14 amino acids. Germline V gives CDR1 MGHRA, CDR2 YSYEKL. CDR3 in DNA: TGCGCCAGCAGCCAAGAAAATTGGGACTATGGCTACACCTTC. Encoded protein: CASSQENWDYGYTF.

The chain links TRBV6-5 to TRBJ1-2, with 7 bases that match TRBD1. Trimming took 6 bases from V and 6 from J; bases not matched to a gene: 7. There are 13 residues in the CDR3. CDR1 and CDR2 (germline): MNHEY, SVGAGI. The chain's CDR3 is CASRQGPRDGYTF. The DNA of the CDR3 is TGTGCCAGCAGACAGGGGCCCCGGGATGGCTACACCTTC.

The chain joins TRBV28 to TRBJ2-2; possibly TRBD2 for D (6 bases). Trimming took 8 bases from V and 5 from J, leaving 15 bases between them. Germline-derived CDR1 and CDR2 are MDHEN and SYDVKM. The CDR3 runs to 14 residues. The CDR3 region is CASHLAGRTGELFF. As DNA, the CDR3 is TGTGCCAGCCACCTTGCGGGGCGTACCGGGGAGCTGTTTTTT. Looking up the rest from reference TRBV28 and TRBJ2-2 gives the full variable domain: DVKVTQSSRYLVKRTGEKVFLECVQDMDHENMFWYRQDPGLGLRLIYFSYDVKMKEKGDIPEGYSVSREKKERFSLILESASTNQTSMYLCASHLAGRTGELFFGEGSRLTVL.

The gene calls are TRBV7-9 and TRBJ2-5; 10 bases agree with TRBD1. This CDR3 has 15 amino acids. Germline V lookup: CDR1 SEHNR, CDR2 FQNEAQ (reference sequence). Unmatched junction bases numbered 3, after V lost 0 bases and J lost 5 bases. DNA for the CDR3: TGTGCCAGCAGCTTAGCAGACAGGGGGCAGGAGACCCAGTACTTC. Its protein product is CASSLADRGQETQYF.

The rearrangement joins TRBV5-1 to TRBJ1-1; the D is unclear. Germline values: CDR1 SGHRS, CDR2 YFSETQ. The germline V and J ends were trimmed by 0 bases and 1 base, with 10 bases remaining between them. The CDR3 is 15 amino acids. The CDR3 DNA is TGCGCCAGCAGCTTGGATGCAGGAGGGAACACTGAAGCTTTCTTT. Its translation: CASSLDAGGNTEAFF.